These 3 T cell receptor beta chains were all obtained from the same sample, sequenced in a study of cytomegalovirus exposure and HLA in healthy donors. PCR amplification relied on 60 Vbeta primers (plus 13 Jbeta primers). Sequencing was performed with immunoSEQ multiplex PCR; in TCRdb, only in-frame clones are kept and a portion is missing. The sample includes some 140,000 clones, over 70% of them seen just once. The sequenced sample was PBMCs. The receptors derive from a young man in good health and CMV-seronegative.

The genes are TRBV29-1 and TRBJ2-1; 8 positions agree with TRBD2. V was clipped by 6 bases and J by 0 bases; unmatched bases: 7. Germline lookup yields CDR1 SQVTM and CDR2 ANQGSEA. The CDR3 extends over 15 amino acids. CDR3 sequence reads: CSVHGLARSYNEQFF. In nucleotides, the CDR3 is TGCAGCGTCCACGGACTAGCCCGCTCCTACAATGAGCAGTTCTTC.

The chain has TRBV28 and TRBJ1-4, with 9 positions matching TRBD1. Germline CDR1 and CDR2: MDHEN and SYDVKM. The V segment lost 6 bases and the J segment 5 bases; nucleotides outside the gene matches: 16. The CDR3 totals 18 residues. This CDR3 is CASRPTGGTVWDNEKLFF. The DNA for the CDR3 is TGTGCCAGCAGACCGACAGGGGGTACAGTTTGGGACAATGAAAAACTGTTTTTT.

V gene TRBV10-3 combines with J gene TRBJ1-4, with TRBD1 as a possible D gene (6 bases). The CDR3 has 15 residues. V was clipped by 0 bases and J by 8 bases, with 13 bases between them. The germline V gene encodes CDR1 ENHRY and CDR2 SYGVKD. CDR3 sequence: CAISESRNRAEKLFF. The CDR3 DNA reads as TGTGCCATCAGTGAGTCTAGAAACAGGGCCGAAAAACTGTTTTTT.